The clone carrying this T cell receptor (beta chain) was detected many times. The target antigen is unknown. CDR3 length equals 12 residues. Between the trimmed V and J ends, which lost 4 bases and 3 bases, there was a span of 9 bases. The germline V gene has CDR1 SQVTM and CDR2 ANQGSEA. In TCRdb, the 5' RACE reads were re-called with MiXCR into one record per CDR3 protein. Of around 670,000 distinct CDR3 sequences in the sample, roughly 6.2% were seen once. This specimen comes from a study of identical twins. Study conclusions and caveats: Models, which agreed with sharing between unrelated individuals, nonetheless underestimated the out-of-frame TCR alpha sharing seen in monozygotic twins.

The specimen sequenced was naive T cells sorted from blood. The clonotype comes from a man younger than 30 in good health. This sequence joins TRBV29-1 and TRBJ1-2, with D perhaps TRBD1 (6 bases). The CDR3 sequence is CSVVEGDYGYTF. In DNA, the CDR3 is TGCAGCGTTGTGGAGGGGGACTATGGCTACACCTTC.